This T cell receptor (beta chain) was sequenced during a study of T cell repertoires in cytomegalovirus infection. Study-level findings and limits: The ex vivo response was dominated by HLA-C-restricted CMV-specific TCR beta clonotypes.

TCRdb reanalysed the reads using MiXCR and keeps one entry per CDR3 protein. The sample has approximately 110,000 distinct CDR3 sequences, about 9.4% seen once; the top ten hold 30% to 40%. The CDR3 runs to 15 residues. Germline-derived CDR1 and CDR2 are SNHLY and FYNNEI. Trimming stripped 5 bases from V and 3 bases from J, with 14 bases between. Ten or more counts support this clonotype. What it binds is not known. Sample: PBMCs, sequenced either directly or after in vitro stimulation (not recorded which). This TCR came from a human donor in good health (CMV status not recorded). Some clones in this sample may be carry-over from other donors' samples. The rearrangement joins TRBV2 to TRBJ2-1; tentatively, D is TRBD2 (5 bases). Written as DNA, the CDR3 is TGTGCCAGCAGTAGGACTCCTCTGATCTACAATGAGCAGTTCTTC. Amino acids: CASSRTPLIYNEQFF.